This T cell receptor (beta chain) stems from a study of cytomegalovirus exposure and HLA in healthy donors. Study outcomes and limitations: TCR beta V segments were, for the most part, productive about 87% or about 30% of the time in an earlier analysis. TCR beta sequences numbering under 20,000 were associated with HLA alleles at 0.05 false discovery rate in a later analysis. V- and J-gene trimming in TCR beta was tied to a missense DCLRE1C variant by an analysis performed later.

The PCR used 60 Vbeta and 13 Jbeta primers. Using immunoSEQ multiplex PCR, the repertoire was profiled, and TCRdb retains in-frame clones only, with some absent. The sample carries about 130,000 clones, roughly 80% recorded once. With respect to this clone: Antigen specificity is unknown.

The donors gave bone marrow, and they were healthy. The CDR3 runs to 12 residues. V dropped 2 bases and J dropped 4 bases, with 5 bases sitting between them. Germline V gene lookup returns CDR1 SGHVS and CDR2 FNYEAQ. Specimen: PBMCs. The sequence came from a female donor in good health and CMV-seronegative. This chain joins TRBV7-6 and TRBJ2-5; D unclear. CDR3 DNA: TGTGCCAGCAGCTTAAGCTCAGAGACCCAGTACTTC. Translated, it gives CASSLSSETQYF.